Given below is one T cell receptor (beta chain) in context. The antigen is undetermined. This entry comes from a study of T cell responses to AZD1222 COVID-19 vaccine. About the study: Doses given second, at about 4 or about 12 weeks, were pooled. Study-level points and caveats: Donors in the cohort were predominantly white British and more often female, and clonal diversity was possibly underestimated. Scientists sampled the repertoires only once the peak T cell response had passed. Receipt of two AZD1222 doses was followed by a rise in Spike-specific TCR breadth and depth.

Clones were sequenced by immunoSEQ multiplex PCR, and TCRdb holds only the in-frame ones, with some missing. The sample lists 90,000 to 140,000 clones, more than 70% seen once, with around 9.1% in the top ten. V lost 4 bases and J 6 bases, leaving 14 bases between the germline ends. The CDR3 spans 14 residues. The input for sequencing was peripheral blood, taken on day 0 of AZD1222 vaccination. The TCR was taken from an adult in good health. The chain has TRBV5-3 and TRBJ2-1, with D tentatively TRBD1 (6 bases). TRBV5-3 is an ORF for which the function is uncertain. The CDR3 loop is CARSLVEQGNEQFF. As DNA, the CDR3 is TGTGCCAGAAGCCTCGTGGAACAGGGCAATGAGCAGTTCTTC.